These 32 T cell receptor beta chains share one sample of origin, sequenced in a study of blood T cell repertoires in COVID-19. Generated by immunoSEQ multiplex PCR, the TCRdb table keeps only in-frame clones and is missing some. The sample includes 80,000 or so clones, more than 75% of them seen just once. Sequenced: peripheral blood. The receptors stem from a man between 60 and 70 years old with COVID-19, enrolled during active disease.

The V and J genes are TRBV28 and TRBJ2-7; tentative D call: TRBD2 (5 bases). CDR3 length: 14 amino acids. The V end lost 10 bases, the J end lost 1 base, and 17 bases lay between the germline ends. Germline values: CDR1 MDHEN, CDR2 SYDVKM. The CDR3 spells CATRRRTGSYEQYF. The CDR3 DNA sequence: TGTGCCACCCGCCGGAGGACTGGGTCCTACGAGCAGTACTTC. The full variable domain, in which reference TRBV28 and TRBJ2-7 provide the parts outside the CDR3, is DVKVTQSSRYLVKRTGEKVFLECVQDMDHENMFWYRQDPGLGLRLIYFSYDVKMKEKGDIPEGYSVSREKKERFSLILESASTNQTSMYLCATRRRTGSYEQYFGPGTRLTVT.

The chain links TRBV28 to TRBJ1-5, with a possible D match to TRBD1 (5 bases). In germline, CDR1 is MDHEN, CDR2 SYDVKM. The CDR3 spans 13 residues. V shed 8 bases and J shed 6 bases, with 14 bases lying between them. CDR3 bases: TGTGCCAGCTTCCCAGGGTTGAGTCAGCCCCAGCATTTT. Amino acid sequence: CASFPGLSQPQHF.

The V gene is TRBV5-1, the J gene TRBJ2-5; 11 bases fit TRBD1. This CDR3 region has 15 residues. V gave up 4 bases and J gave up 5 bases; unmatched junction bases: 7. Germline CDR1 reads SGHRS; CDR2 reads YFSETQ. In DNA, the CDR3 is TGCGCCAGCAGCGCCGGACAGGGGGCGCGGGAGACCCAGTACTTC. Translation: CASSAGQGARETQYF.

This chain uses TRBV28 with TRBJ2-7; the match to TRBD1 covers 9 bases. CDR3 length: 16 residues. V was pared by 8 bases and J by 5 bases, with 16 bases of the junction left unmatched. The germline gives CDR1 MDHEN, CDR2 SYDVKM. The DNA of the CDR3 is TGTGCCAGCTTCCTAGGGGACGGGACAGGGCGGAACGAGCAGTACTTC. Encoded protein: CASFLGDGTGRNEQYF.

This chain joins TRBV7-9 and TRBJ1-2, with no clear D. V was cut by 6 bases and J by 10 bases, with 18 bases left in between. From germline, CDR1 is SEHNR and CDR2 FQNEAQ (reference sequence). The CDR3 runs to 13 residues. The chain's CDR3 is CASSFTRQTDYTF. CDR3 DNA: TGTGCCAGCAGTTTTACTCGGCAGACTGACTACACCTTC. Full variable domain (remainder filled in from reference TRBV7-9 and TRBJ1-2): DTGVSQNPRHKITKRGQNVTFRCDPISEHNRLYWYRQTLGQGPEFLTYFQNEAQLEKSRLLSDRFSAERPKGSFSTLEIQRTEQGDSAMYLCASSFTRQTDYTFGSGTRLTVV.

A single count supports this clone. The rearrangement links TRBV19 to TRBJ2-1, with TRBD1 matching 9 bases. Germline lookup yields CDR1 LNHDA and CDR2 SQIVND (reference sequence). CDR3 size: 15 residues. Losses at the gene ends were 5 bases for V and 1 base for J; bases not matched to a gene: 3. CDR3 amino acids: CASSPGQGSYNEQFF. The CDR3 region has the DNA TGTGCCAGTAGTCCGGGACAGGGTTCCTACAATGAGCAGTTCTTC.

For the CDR3, the DNA is TGCGCCAGCTCGTCCGCTAGCGGCCAAGAGACCCAGTACTTC. This sequence encodes CASSSASGQETQYF. The chain recombines TRBV5-1 with TRBJ2-5, with 7 bases identical to TRBD2. The CDR3 has 14 amino acids. V lost 7 bases, J lost 1 base, and 7 bases stayed unmatched. Germline V gives CDR1 SGHRS, CDR2 YFSETQ.

This chain uses TRBV5-6 with TRBJ2-4; 9 bases fit TRBD1. The V gene end was trimmed by 4 bases and the J gene end by 8 bases; junction bases not matched to a gene: 10. The CDR3 runs 15 residues. Germline V gene data show CDR1 as SGHDT and CDR2 as YYEEEE. CDR3: CASSDRGTLAYIQYF. CDR3 sequence (DNA): TGTGCCAGCAGCGACAGGGGGACCCTCGCATACATTCAGTACTTC. The full variable domain, with the rest looked up from reference TRBV5-6 and TRBJ2-4, is DAGVTQSPTHLIKTRGQQVTLRCSPKSGHDTVSWYQQALGQGPQFIFQYYEEEERQRGNFPDRFSGHQFPNYSSELNVNALLLGDSALYLCASSDRGTLAYIQYFGAGTRLSVL.

V gene TRBV5-1 combines with J gene TRBJ1-1, with 7 bases that match TRBD1. Germline trimming cut 4 bases from V and 5 bases from J; bases unmatched to any gene: 8. Germline V lookup: CDR1 SGHRS, CDR2 YFSETQ. The CDR3 extends over 14 amino acids. CDR3 residues: CASSPSQGQTEAFF. The CDR3 bases are TGCGCCAGCAGCCCTTCACAGGGACAGACTGAAGCTTTCTTT.

The chain links TRBV6-7 to TRBJ1-1; D might be TRBD1 (6 bases). TRBV6-7 is an open reading frame whose function is uncertain. V lost 1 base to trimming and J lost 1 base, with 13 bases between them. The CDR3 length is 16 residues. The CDR3 nucleotides are TGTGCCAGCAGTTACTTACAGGGAAGCTCGAACACTGAAGCTTTCTTT. This gives the protein CASSYLQGSSNTEAFF.

This chain uses TRBV2 with TRBJ1-5; D gene ambiguous. CDR1 is SNHLY, CDR2 FYNNEI, per germline. The CDR3 has 15 residues. V was clipped by 9 bases and J by 0 bases, with 15 bases between them. In DNA, the CDR3 is TGTGCCAGTACGTCCAACGGGGTTAGCAATCAGCCCCAGCATTTT. Encoded protein: CASTSNGVSNQPQHF. The full variable domain, with the rest looked up from reference TRBV2 and TRBJ1-5, is EPEVTQTPSHQVTQMGQEVILRCVPISNHLYFYWYRQILGQKVEFLVSFYNNEISEKSEIFDDQFSVERPDGSNFTLKIRSTKLEDSAMYFCASTSNGVSNQPQHFGDGTRLSIL.

The J gene is TRBJ1-6, the V gene TRBV30; no clear D gene. CDR3 size: 13 residues. V was clipped by 1 base and J by 5 bases, with 6 bases between them. Germline V gene lookup returns CDR1 GTSNPN and CDR2 SVGIG (reference sequence). The CDR3 nucleotides are TGTGCCTGGAGTGAACAGCATAATTCACCCCTCCACTTT. Translation: CAWSEQHNSPLHF.

The chain is built from TRBV29-1 and TRBJ1-4; D is unresolved. The CDR3 has 12 residues. V was cut by 4 bases and J by 8 bases, with 11 bases left in between. CDR1 is SQVTM, CDR2 ANQGSEA, per germline. The CDR3 DNA sequence: TGCAGCGTTGGGAGAGAAGCCGAAAAACTGTTTTTT. Protein sequence: CSVGREAEKLFF.

The chain joins TRBV30 to TRBJ1-1; D remains ambiguous. The germline V and J ends were trimmed by 4 bases and 3 bases, with 12 bases remaining between them. CDR3 size: 13 residues. CDR1 and CDR2 from the germline V gene are GTSNPN and SVGIG (reference sequence). The CDR3 DNA is TGTGCCTGGATCCGGGATGGACACACTGAAGCTTTCTTT. Its protein is CAWIRDGHTEAFF.

The chain carries TRBV28 and TRBJ2-7; TRBD1 matches 7 bases. J gave up 7 bases and V 4 bases, and 4 bases lay outside the gene matches. Germline V lookup: CDR1 MDHEN, CDR2 SYDVKM. The CDR3 is made up of 12 amino acids. The chain's CDR3 is CASSWATGEQYF. The CDR3 region has the DNA TGTGCCAGCAGTTGGGCGACAGGGGAGCAGTACTTC.

This CDR3 reads CASSQDLAGVPDTQYF. CDR3 DNA sequence: TGTGCCAGCAGCCAAGACTTAGCGGGGGTCCCGGATACGCAGTATTTT. The gene calls are TRBV4-2 and TRBJ2-3; TRBD2 matches at 9 bases. V shed 0 bases, J shed 6 bases, and the junction held 7 bases outside the gene matches. This CDR3 has 16 residues. Germline CDR1 LGHNA, CDR2 YNFKEQ.

With regard to this clone: One end of the junction varies from germline; a read error may be responsible. The chain employs TRBV6-1 and TRBJ2-7, with 14 bases aligning to TRBD2. Germline V gene lookup returns CDR1 MNHNS and CDR2 SASEGT. The CDR3 contains 16 residues. CDR3 DNA sequence: TGTGCCAGCAGTAAAGCCGGGACTAGCGGGAGTTACGAGCAGTACTTC. Translated, it gives CASSKAGTSGSYEQYF.

This clone was counted once. The genes are TRBV9 and TRBJ2-7; 8 bases fit TRBD2. Germline loops: CDR1 SGDLS, CDR2 YYNGEE. The V segment lost 1 base and the J segment 7 bases; nucleotides outside the gene matches: 10. The CDR3 extends over 15 amino acids. DNA for the CDR3: TGTGCCAGCAGCGTAATAGGTGGACTAGCTGAAGAGCAGTACTTC. It yields the protein CASSVIGGLAEEQYF.

The V call is TRBV9, the J call TRBJ1-2, with D perhaps TRBD1 (6 bases). V was cut by 3 bases and J by 1 base, with 16 bases left in between. Germline assignment: CDR1 SGDLS and CDR2 YYNGEE. This CDR3 has 16 residues. The CDR3 DNA reads TGTGCCAGCAGCGAAAAGACGGGACAACGTAACTATGGCTACACCTTC. The encoded protein is CASSEKTGQRNYGYTF.

The J gene is TRBJ2-7, the V gene TRBV5-1; 10 bases are shared with TRBD2. V lost 0 bases to trimming and J lost 3 bases; unmatched junction nucleotides: 3. The CDR3 contains 15 residues. CDR1 is SGHRS and CDR2 is YFSETQ in the germline V gene. The CDR3 DNA reads as TGCGCCAGCAGCTTGGCCGTAGCGGGGGGCTACGAGCAGTACTTC. Protein: CASSLAVAGGYEQYF.

The chain joins TRBV10-1 to TRBJ2-3; no reliable D call. The V gene's germline CDR1 is WNHNN and CDR2 SYGVQD (reference sequence). CDR3 size: 13 residues. Between the trimmed V and J ends, which lost 1 base and 3 bases, there was a span of 5 bases. The CDR3 region is CASSELSTDTQYF. The CDR3 DNA is TGCGCCAGCAGTGAGTTGTCAACAGATACGCAGTATTTT.

The rearrangement uses TRBV5-1 and TRBJ1-2; TRBD1 matches at 7 bases. This CDR3 comprises 18 residues. Germline CDR1 and CDR2: SGHRS and YFSETQ. The J segment lost 6 bases and the V segment lost 3 bases, leaving 20 bases of the junction unmatched. CDR3 amino acids: CASSSPGDMGQRLNGYTF. CDR3 bases: TGCGCCAGCAGCTCCCCAGGGGATATGGGACAGCGTCTCAATGGCTACACCTTC.

The gene calls are TRBV10-3 and TRBJ1-4, with a tentative D call TRBD1 (5 bases). This CDR3 region has 13 residues. V gave up 2 bases and J gave up 4 bases, with 5 bases separating them. Germline V gene data show CDR1 as ENHRY and CDR2 as SYGVKD. CDR3 region: CAISEGHNEKLFF. The DNA for the CDR3 is TGTGCCATCAGTGAGGGACATAATGAAAAACTGTTTTTT.

The CDR3 nucleotides read TGCGCCAGCAGCTTGTCTGGCAGGTCTGAGACCCAGTACTTC. Protein product: CASSLSGRSETQYF. This sequence joins TRBV5-1 and TRBJ2-5; D is uncertain. In germline, CDR1 is SGHRS, CDR2 YFSETQ. This CDR3 comprises 14 residues. The germline V and J ends were trimmed by 1 base and 5 bases, with 12 bases remaining between them. Based on the CDR3 plus reference TRBV5-1 and TRBJ2-5, the full variable domain is KAGVTQTPRYLIKTRGQQVTLSCSPISGHRSVSWYQQTPGQGLQFLFEYFSETQRNKGNFPGRFSGRQFSNSRSEMNVSTLELGDSALYLCASSLSGRSETQYFGPGTRLLVL.

V gene TRBV7-9 combines with J gene TRBJ2-1; the D is unclear. Germline V gene data show CDR1 as SEHNR and CDR2 as FQNEAQ (reference sequence). Trimming took off 7 bases at V and 6 bases at J, with 19 bases between the two ends. CDR3 length equals 15 residues. CDR3: CASNVQCIPLNEQFF. The CDR3 DNA reads TGTGCCAGCAACGTCCAGTGTATTCCCCTCAATGAGCAGTTCTTC.

V is TRBV9 and J is TRBJ1-3, with D possibly TRBD1 on 6 matching bases. Germline V gene sequence: CDR1 SGDLS, CDR2 YYNGEE. This CDR3 is built from 18 residues. Trimming removed 0 bases from V and 0 bases from J, with 16 bases in between. The CDR3 is CASSVGSQGLGSGNTIYF. CDR3 bases: TGTGCCAGCAGCGTAGGATCTCAGGGGTTGGGCTCTGGAAACACCATATATTTT.

J is TRBJ2-3 and V is TRBV5-1, with 11 bases fitting TRBD2. Losses at the gene ends were 2 bases for V and 6 bases for J; bases not matched to a gene: 14. Germline-derived CDR1 and CDR2 are SGHRS and YFSETQ. The CDR3 runs 18 residues. This CDR3 reads CASSFNPGLAAPGDTQYF. CDR3 in DNA: TGCGCCAGCAGCTTTAATCCGGGACTAGCGGCCCCGGGGGATACGCAGTATTTT.

The chain joins TRBV5-1 to TRBJ2-2; no reliable D call. Germline-derived CDR1 and CDR2 are SGHRS and YFSETQ. Deletions cut 3 bases from V and 1 base from J, with 10 bases between. This CDR3 contains 15 residues. The DNA for the CDR3 is TGCGCCAGCAGCTCCCTGCCCGGGAACACCGGGGAGCTGTTTTTT. Its protein product is CASSSLPGNTGELFF.

V gene TRBV19 combines with J gene TRBJ2-1; 7 bases agree with TRBD1. CDR1 LNHDA and CDR2 SQIVND come from the germline V gene (reference sequence). CDR3 size: 16 residues. The junction had 2 bases not matched to a gene; V was cut back by 0 bases and J by 0 bases. Here the CDR3 reads CASSIDNRGSYNEQFF. The CDR3 coding sequence is TGTGCCAGTAGTATAGATAACAGGGGCTCCTACAATGAGCAGTTCTTC.

This chain uses TRBV2 with TRBJ2-2; D perhaps matches TRBD1 (6 bases). V dropped 5 bases and J dropped 6 bases, with 16 bases sitting between them. The CDR3 sequence is 15 residues long. The V gene's germline CDR1 is SNHLY and CDR2 FYNNEI. The CDR3 reads CASSRTTGHPGELFF. CDR3 nucleotides: TGTGCCAGCAGTAGAACCACAGGGCACCCCGGGGAGCTGTTTTTT. Using reference TRBV2 and TRBJ2-2 for the parts outside the CDR3, the full variable domain is EPEVTQTPSHQVTQMGQEVILRCVPISNHLYFYWYRQILGQKVEFLVSFYNNEISEKSEIFDDQFSVERPDGSNFTLKIRSTKLEDSAMYFCASSRTTGHPGELFFGEGSRLTVL.

This clone has just a few counts. The J gene is TRBJ2-7, the V gene TRBV27; D gene ambiguous. The CDR3 runs to 12 residues. With 3 bases removed from V and 6 bases from J, the gap between germline ends came to 9 bases. Germline CDR1 and CDR2: MNHEY and SMNVEV (reference sequence). CDR3 loop: CASSFMGLEQYF. The CDR3 DNA is TGTGCCAGCAGTTTTATGGGCCTCGAGCAGTACTTC.

This chain links TRBV19 with TRBJ2-6; D remains ambiguous. Germline lookup yields CDR1 LNHDA and CDR2 SQIVND (reference sequence). This CDR3 comprises 15 residues. V shed 3 bases and J shed 1 base, with 7 bases lying between them. The chain's CDR3 is CASSIGRSGANVLTF. For the CDR3, the DNA is TGTGCCAGTAGTATTGGCAGATCTGGGGCCAACGTCCTGACTTTC.